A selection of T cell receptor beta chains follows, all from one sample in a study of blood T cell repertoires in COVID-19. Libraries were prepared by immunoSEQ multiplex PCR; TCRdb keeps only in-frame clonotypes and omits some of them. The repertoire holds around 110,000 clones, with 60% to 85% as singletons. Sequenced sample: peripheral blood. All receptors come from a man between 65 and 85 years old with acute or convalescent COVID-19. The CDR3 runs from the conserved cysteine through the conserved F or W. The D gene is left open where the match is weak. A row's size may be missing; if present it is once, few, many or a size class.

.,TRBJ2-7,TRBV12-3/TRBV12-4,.,TGTGCCAGCAGTTTCACAGTGCTCTACGAGCAGTACTTC,CASSFTVLYEQYF
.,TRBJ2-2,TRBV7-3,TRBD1,TGTGCCAGCAGAGATCAGGGGGCGGCCGGGGAGCTGTTTTTT,CASRDQGAAGELFF
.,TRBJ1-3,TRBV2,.,TGTGCCAGCAGTTCAGGGCCCTTCTCTGGAAACACCATATATTTT,CASSSGPFSGNTIYF
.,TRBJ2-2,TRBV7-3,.,TGTGCCAGCAGCTTAAGAGCTCCCGGGGAGCTGTTTTTT,CASSLRAPGELFF
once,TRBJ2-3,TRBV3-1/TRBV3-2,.,TGTGCCAGCAGCCAACGGACAACGGGCGCCCCCACAGATACGCAGTATTTT,CASSQRTTGAPTDTQYF
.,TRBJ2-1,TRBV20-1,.,TGCAGTGCTAATGAAGCGAGGGTCAATGAGCAGTTCTTC,CSANEARVNEQFF
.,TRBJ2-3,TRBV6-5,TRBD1,TGTGCCAGCAGTTACTCGGGACAGACTAGCACAGATACGCAGTATTTT,CASSYSGQTSTDTQYF
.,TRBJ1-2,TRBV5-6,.,TGTGCCAGCAGCCCTGCAGGGTTCCGCTATGGCTACACCTTC,CASSPAGFRYGYTF
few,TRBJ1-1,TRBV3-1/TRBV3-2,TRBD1,TGTGCCAGCAGCCCCATAATCCAGGGGGCCCTGAACACTGAAGCTTTCTTT,CASSPIIQGALNTEAFF
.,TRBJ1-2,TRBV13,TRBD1,TGTGCCAGCAGTCGGCGGATTACGGACAGGGACGGCTACACCTTC,CASSRRITDRDGYTF
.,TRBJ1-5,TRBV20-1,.,TGCAGTGCTAGTTTTTATAGCAATCAGCCCCAGCATTTT,CSASFYSNQPQHF
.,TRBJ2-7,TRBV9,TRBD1,TGTGCCAGCAGCGTAGGGACAGGGAGGACTCAGGGGCACGAGCAGTACTTC,CASSVGTGRTQGHEQYF
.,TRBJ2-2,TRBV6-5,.,TGTGCCAGCAGGGTGGACAGTGGGAACACCGGGGAGCTGTTTTTT,CASRVDSGNTGELFF
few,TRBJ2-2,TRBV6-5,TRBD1,TGTGCCAGCAGTTGGGGACAGGGGGCGAGGCTGTTTTTT,CASSWGQGARLFF
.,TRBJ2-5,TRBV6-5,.,TGTGCCAGCAGTTACTCGACCCCAGGGGTGGGCCAGTACTTC,CASSYSTPGVGQYF
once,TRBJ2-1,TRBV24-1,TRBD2,TGTGCCACCAGTATCGCGGGGGGGCCCAATGAGCAGTTCTTC,CATSIAGGPNEQFF
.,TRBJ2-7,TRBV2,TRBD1,TGTGCCAGCATTCAAGAGGGGGACAGCTACGAGCAGTACTTC,CASIQEGDSYEQYF
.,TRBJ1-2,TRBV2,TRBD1,TGTGCCTCCAACCGGGACAGGGGGCGCGTGGGCTACACCTTC,CASNRDRGRVGYTF
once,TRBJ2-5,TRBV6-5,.,TGTGCCAGCAGTTACTCGGGGACAAAACAGACCCAGTACTTC,CASSYSGTKQTQYF
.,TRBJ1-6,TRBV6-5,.,TGTGCCAGCAGTTACAGCCCTGATAATTCACCCCTCCACTTT,CASSYSPDNSPLHF
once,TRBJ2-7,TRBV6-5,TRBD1,TGTGCCAGCGGGGACAGGTCGTTCTACGAGCAGTACTTC,CASGDRSFYEQYF
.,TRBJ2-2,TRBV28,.,TGTGCCACCAGGCCCGGTGGGCAGTCGAACACCGGGGAGCTGTTTTTT,CATRPGGQSNTGELFF
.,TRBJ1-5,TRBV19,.,TGTGCCAGTAGTGGCAGTAGCAATCAGCCCCAGCATTTT,CASSGSSNQPQHF
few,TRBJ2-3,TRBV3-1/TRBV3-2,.,TGTGCCAGCAGCCAAGCGGTCATAGATACGCAGTATTTT,CASSQAVIDTQYF
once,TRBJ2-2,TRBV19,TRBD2,TGTGCCAGTAGTAGCGGGGGGGACACCGGGGAGCTGTTTTTT,CASSSGGDTGELFF
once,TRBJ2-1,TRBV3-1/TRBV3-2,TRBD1,TGTGCCAGCAGCCAAGAAGGTGGGACAGGTGAGCAGTTCTTC,CASSQEGGTGEQFF
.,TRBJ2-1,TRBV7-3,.,TGTGCCAGCACCCCCGGGGGGCCTAATGAGCAGTTCTTC,CASTPGGPNEQFF
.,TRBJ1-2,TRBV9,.,TGTGCCAGCAGCGCCCAAGACACTTATGGCTACACCTTC,CASSAQDTYGYTF
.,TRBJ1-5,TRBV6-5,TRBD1,TGTGCCAGCAGGGAGGACAGGGGAGGCAATCAGCCCCAGCATTTT,CASREDRGGNQPQHF
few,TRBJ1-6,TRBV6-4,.,TGTGCCAGCAGTGACTATAGCCGGAATTCACCCCTCCACTTT,CASSDYSRNSPLHF
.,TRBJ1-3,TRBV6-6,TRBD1,TGTGCCAGCAGACCGACAGGGGAAGGAAACACCATATATTTT,CASRPTGEGNTIYF